This is a list of T cell receptor beta chains from one sample in a study of vaccination and CD4 T cells after COVID-19. TCRdb re-called the PCR reads through MiXCR, storing one row per CDR3 protein. The repertoire holds about 10,000 distinct CDR3 sequences, with over 60% as singletons. No antigens are known for them. What was sequenced was CD4+ T cells from blood, cultured in vitro. The receptors were sampled from a human donor who had recovered from COVID-19. Each CDR3 is given with its conserved first and last residue. The order of the fields is J gene, CDR3 length, D gene, clone size, V gene, CDR3 protein, CDR3 DNA. The D gene is left open where the match is weak. Clone size, where shown, is once, few, many, or a class for clones that have expanded.

TRBJ1-2 | 15 | TRBD1 | NA | TRBV20-1 | CSEDGTGAALYGYTF | TGCAGTGAAGATGGAACAGGGGCCGCTTTATATGGCTACACCTTC
TRBJ1-5 | 15 | NA | NA | TRBV19 | CASRYRVGGNQPQHF | TGTGCCAGTAGGTACAGGGTGGGTGGCAATCAGCCCCAGCATTTT
TRBJ1-5 | 17 | NA | large | TRBV7-2 | CASSLALTFTGREPQHF | TGTGCCAGCAGCTTAGCGCTAACCTTTACAGGGAGGGAGCCCCAGCATTTT
TRBJ2-7 | 16 | NA | NA | TRBV7-9 | CASSPGGSGSRYEQYF | TGTGCCAGCAGCCCAGGGGGGAGCGGGAGTAGATACGAGCAGTACTTC
TRBJ1-1 | 13 | TRBD1 | NA | TRBV6-2/TRBV6-3 | CASSRLTGREAFF | TGTGCCAGCAGTCGCCTGACAGGGCGCGAAGCTTTCTTT
TRBJ1-4 | 14 | TRBD1 | once | TRBV20-1 | CSARFRDRGEKLFF | TGCAGTGCTAGATTCCGGGACAGGGGCGAAAAACTGTTTTTT
TRBJ1-2 | 14 | NA | once | TRBV6-2/TRBV6-3 | CASSYSAGVVGYTF | TGTGCCAGCAGTTACTCGGCGGGGGTCGTAGGCTACACCTTC
TRBJ1-5 | 14 | TRBD1 | NA | TRBV20-1 | CSARGTGGRQPQHF | TGCAGTGCTAGAGGGACAGGGGGCAGGCAGCCCCAGCATTTT
TRBJ1-2 | 14 | NA | NA | TRBV6-2/TRBV6-3 | CASSNLGRAYGYTF | TGTGCCAGCAGTAACCTCGGACGGGCCTATGGCTACACCTTC
TRBJ2-2 | 16 | TRBD2 | NA | TRBV6-5 | CASSYSTSGSTGELFF | TGTGCCAGCAGTTACTCTACTAGCGGGAGTACCGGGGAGCTGTTTTTT
TRBJ1-2 | 15 | NA | NA | TRBV4-2 | CASSSFDLEGSDYTF | TGTGCCAGCAGCTCCTTCGACCTGGAAGGGTCCGACTACACCTTC
TRBJ2-5 | 16 | TRBD2 | NA | TRBV20-1 | CSARDHQLAGQETQYF | TGCAGTGCTAGAGATCATCAACTAGCGGGCCAAGAGACCCAGTACTTC
TRBJ2-3 | 16 | TRBD2 | NA | TRBV6-5 | CASSYRSGGGADTQYF | TGTGCCAGCAGTTACCGTAGCGGGGGTGGAGCAGATACGCAGTATTTT
TRBJ1-6 | 16 | NA | NA | TRBV5-6 | CASSLGGGQINSPLHF | TGTGCCAGCAGCTTGGGTGGAGGACAGATTAATTCACCCCTCCACTTT
TRBJ2-1 | 15 | NA | NA | TRBV27 | CASSRRDPVSNEQFF | TGTGCCAGCAGCCGCAGGGACCCAGTGAGCAATGAGCAGTTCTTC